The 23 T cell receptor beta chains below all came from one sample that was sequenced in a study of Ad26.COV2.S vaccination and SARS-CoV-2 variants. The treatment: roughly 18 received Ad26.COV2.S at low or high dose, single or two shots; about 5 received placebo; per-sample allocation not given. All samples were drawn on day 63, counting from the first vaccine or placebo injection. TCRdb keeps only in-frame clones here, not all; method: immunoSEQ multiplex PCR. The sample yields about 350,000 clones, roughly 89% seen once. The sample in question was peripheral blood, obtained in a trial of Ad26.COV2.S vaccine versus placebo. These receptors were taken from a person aged 18-60 years who received the Ad26.COV2.S COVID-19 vaccine or a placebo.

The rearrangement uses TRBV11-2 and TRBJ2-1; 15 bases map to TRBD2. V gave up 5 bases and J gave up 2 bases; unmatched junction bases: 10. CDR3 length equals 19 residues. Germline V lookup: CDR1 SGHAT, CDR2 FQNNGV. The CDR3, as DNA: TGTGCCAGCAGCCCCGGGACTAGCGGGAGGTTGGTGGCCTACAATGAGCAGTTCTTC. It yields the protein CASSPGTSGRLVAYNEQFF.

This chain links TRBV2 with TRBJ1-1; maybe TRBD1 (6 bases). There are 14 residues in the CDR3. V was cut by 4 bases and J by 4 bases, with 13 bases left in between. In germline, CDR1 is SNHLY, CDR2 FYNNEI. CDR3 residues: CASSGTRGATEAFF. CDR3 nucleotides: TGTGCCAGCAGTGGTACCAGGGGAGCCACTGAAGCTTTCTTT.

This chain uses TRBV9 with TRBJ2-1; D not resolved. The CDR3 is 14 amino acids. The germline V gene encodes CDR1 SGDLS and CDR2 YYNGEE. V gave up 0 bases and J gave up 8 bases, with 12 bases separating them. As DNA, the CDR3 is TGTGCCAGCAGCGTAGCTACGGTTGGGGATGAGCAGTTCTTC. Encoded protein: CASSVATVGDEQFF.

The rearrangement joins TRBV29-1 to TRBJ1-2; possible D gene TRBD1, 5 bases. V was clipped by 7 bases and J by 1 base, with 13 bases between them. Germline V gives CDR1 SQVTM, CDR2 ANQGSEA. The CDR3 consists of 13 residues. The CDR3 loop reads CSAQDGGNYGYTF. The CDR3 DNA is TGCAGCGCCCAAGACGGGGGTAACTATGGCTACACCTTC.

V and J are TRBV3-1 (or the pseudogene TRBV3-2) and TRBJ1-2, with a tentative D call TRBD1 (5 bases). The CDR3 loop spans 16 amino acids. From germline, CDR1 is LGHDT and CDR2 YNNKEL (reference sequence). V lost 4 bases, J lost 2 bases, and 17 bases lay in between. The CDR3 nucleotides are TGTGCCAGCAGCCCCTCCCCTATGGCAGGGAACTATGGCTACACCTTC. Translated: CASSPSPMAGNYGYTF.

The rearrangement links TRBV7-8 to TRBJ2-1; TRBD1 might be the D (6 bases). Trimming pared 4 bases from V and 1 base from J, leaving 8 bases between. The CDR3 is made up of 14 amino acids. CDR1 is SGHVS, CDR2 FQNEAQ, per germline. CDR3 residues: CASSSGQSYNEQFF. Written as DNA, the CDR3 is TGTGCCAGCAGCTCCGGACAGTCCTACAATGAGCAGTTCTTC.

V gene TRBV29-1 combines with J gene TRBJ1-1, with D maybe TRBD1 (5 bases). The V and J ends lost 6 bases and 1 base respectively, with 12 bases between them. The CDR3 length is 13 residues. The V gene's germline CDR1 is SQVTM and CDR2 ANQGSEA. CDR3 nucleotide sequence: TGCAGCGTCCCCCAAGGGGCGAACACTGAAGCTTTCTTT. Translating gives CSVPQGANTEAFF.

The J gene is TRBJ1-4, the V gene TRBV7-9; TRBD1 might be the D (5 bases). Germline CDR1 and CDR2: SEHNR and FQNEAQ (reference sequence). The V and J ends lost 4 bases and 7 bases respectively, with 25 bases between them. CDR3 length: 18 residues. The CDR3 bases are TGTGCCAGCAGCTCAAGTGTGATAACCAGGGTTGCGGGTGAAAAACTGTTTTTT. Residues: CASSSSVITRVAGEKLFF.

The chain is built from TRBV2 and TRBJ1-4, with no clear D. Germline lookup yields CDR1 SNHLY and CDR2 FYNNEI. CDR3 length: 13 amino acids. Between the trimmed V and J ends, which lost 5 bases and 8 bases, there was a span of 12 bases. The CDR3 DNA reads as TGTGCCAGCAGTAAGACCCGGACCGAAAAACTGTTTTTT. This translates into CASSKTRTEKLFF.

J is TRBJ2-7 and V is TRBV15; maybe TRBD2 (5 bases). From germline, CDR1 is LNHNV and CDR2 YYDKDF (reference sequence). V dropped 1 base and J dropped 7 bases, with 17 bases sitting between them. The CDR3 consists of 15 residues. DNA of the CDR3: TGTGCCACCAGCAGAGTTGGCTCCGACCGGAGGGAGCAGTACTTC. Protein sequence: CATSRVGSDRREQYF.

To note about this clone: Mismatch with germline at one junction end may stem from a read error. The chain links TRBV9 to TRBJ2-6; D is uncertain. Germline lookup yields CDR1 SGDLS and CDR2 YYNGEE. The CDR3 has 17 amino acids. CDR3 nucleotide sequence: TGTGCCAGCAGCGTAGGACGTGGGTTCTCTGGGACCAACGTCCTGACTTTC. It yields the protein CASSVGRGFSGTNVLTF.

The rearrangement uses TRBV4-2 and TRBJ1-3; 10 bases fit TRBD1. The V gene's germline CDR1 is LGHNA and CDR2 YNFKEQ. The CDR3 is 17 residues long. V dropped 0 bases and J dropped 3; count of bases not matched to a gene: 5. The CDR3 region has the DNA TGTGCCAGCAGCCAAGACGTCTGGACAGGGGGTGGAAACACCATATATTTT. This translates into CASSQDVWTGGGNTIYF.

V usage is TRBV15 and J usage is TRBJ1-2; TRBD1 matches at 10 bases. V gave up 3 bases and J gave up 4 bases; unmatched junction bases: 5. Germline values: CDR1 LNHNV, CDR2 YYDKDF (reference sequence). The CDR3 consists of 15 residues. The chain's CDR3 is CATSRDRGVFYGYTF. Written as DNA, the CDR3 is TGTGCCACCAGCAGGGACAGGGGGGTGTTCTATGGCTACACCTTC.

V gene TRBV5-1 combines with J gene TRBJ2-3; D is uncertain. V lost 0 bases to trimming and J lost 1 base, with 9 bases between them. The CDR3 sequence is 15 residues long. The germline gives CDR1 SGHRS, CDR2 YFSETQ. The CDR3 DNA follows: TGCGCCAGCAGCTTGGAGGTTGGTGGCACAGATACGCAGTATTTT. It specifies CASSLEVGGTDTQYF.

The rearrangement uses TRBV9 and TRBJ1-1; D perhaps matches TRBD1 (5 bases). V dropped 3 bases and J dropped 12 bases, with 12 bases sitting between them. The CDR3 consists of 11 residues. Per the germline V gene, CDR1 is SGDLS and CDR2 is YYNGEE. In nucleotides, the CDR3 is TGTGCCAGCAGCGGAGGGGTTTTTACTTTCTTT. This translates into CASSGGVFTFF.

The J gene is TRBJ2-1, the V gene TRBV2; 8 bases align to TRBD1. The V segment lost 4 bases and the J segment 9 bases; nucleotides outside the gene matches: 11. Germline loops: CDR1 SNHLY, CDR2 FYNNEI. The CDR3 loop spans 15 amino acids. The CDR3 here is CASSARTGIVGEQFF. The CDR3 bases are TGTGCCAGCAGTGCGAGGACAGGGATTGTGGGTGAGCAGTTCTTC.

V gene TRBV29-1 combines with J gene TRBJ2-2, with 7 bases fitting TRBD1. The germline CDR1 and CDR2 sequences are SQVTM and ANQGSEA. The CDR3 sequence is 14 residues long. Unmatched junction bases numbered 7, after V lost 6 bases and J lost 3 bases. The CDR3 DNA follows: TGCAGCGTGACAGGGCCCATCTACACCGGGGAGCTGTTTTTT. Translated, it gives CSVTGPIYTGELFF.

This clone was seen a few times. The chain couples TRBV2 to TRBJ2-3; unclear D gene. The V end lost 5 bases, the J end lost 11 bases, and 8 bases lay between the germline ends. The germline V gene has CDR1 SNHLY and CDR2 FYNNEI. The CDR3 runs 10 residues. The CDR3 DNA sequence: TGTGCCAGCAGTACTTGGGGGCAGTATTTT. Translated: CASSTWGQYF.

The chain combines TRBV19 with TRBJ2-3; unclear D gene. The V end was cut by 3 bases, the J end by 0 bases, with 7 bases between. The CDR3 consists of 14 residues. Germline CDR1 reads LNHDA; CDR2 reads SQIVND (reference sequence). The CDR3 DNA follows: TGTGCCAGTAGTATCCAGGCTAGCACAGATACGCAGTATTTT. As protein: CASSIQASTDTQYF.

The CDR3 reads CASSSRDRGNNEQFF. The CDR3 DNA follows: TGCGCCAGCAGTTCCCGGGACAGGGGTAACAATGAGCAGTTCTTC. The chain links TRBV10-1 to TRBJ2-1; TRBD1 agrees at 10 bases. This CDR3 region has 15 residues. Per germline, CDR1 WNHNN and CDR2 SYGVQD (reference sequence). Trimming at V came to 5 bases and at J to 5 bases, leaving 6 bases not matched to a gene.

J is TRBJ2-7 and V is TRBV7-2; perhaps TRBD1 as D (5 bases). CDR3 length: 17 residues. Trimming pared 6 bases from V and 6 bases from J, leaving 27 bases between. The germline V gene has CDR1 SGHTA and CDR2 FQGNSA. CDR3: CASRSKAGSEVAGEQYF. The CDR3 DNA follows: TGTGCCAGCAGATCAAAGGCAGGGTCTGAGGTAGCTGGCGAGCAGTACTTC. The full variable domain, in which reference TRBV7-2 and TRBJ2-7 provide the parts outside the CDR3, is GAGVSQSPSNKVTEKGKDVELRCDPISGHTALYWYRQSLGQGLEFLIYFQGNSAPDKSGLPSDRFSAERTGGSVSTLTIQRTQQEDSAVYLCASRSKAGSEVAGEQYFGPGTRLTVT.

Here the CDR3 reads CASSYPGTSGGAGTGELFF. The CDR3 DNA follows: TGTGCCAGCAGTTACCCCGGGACTAGCGGGGGGGCCGGCACCGGGGAGCTGTTTTTT. The gene calls are TRBV6-2 or TRBV6-3 and TRBJ2-2, with TRBD2 identical over 16 bases. V lost 2 bases, J lost 4 bases, and 7 bases stayed unmatched. Germline loops: CDR1 MNHEY, CDR2 SVGEGT. This CDR3 contains 19 residues.

The V call is TRBV19, the J call TRBJ1-1; 8 bases fit TRBD1. The CDR3 sequence is 17 residues long. V gave up 10 bases and J gave up 7 bases; unmatched junction bases: 23. The germline CDR1 and CDR2 sequences are LNHDA and SQIVND (reference sequence). Here the CDR3 reads CATASRGHGRKSNEAFF. CDR3 sequence (DNA): TGTGCCACCGCGAGCAGGGGGCATGGGAGGAAGTCGAATGAAGCTTTCTTT.